These 17 T cell receptor beta chains originate from one sample sequenced in a study of T cells in Graves' hyperthyroidism and ophthalmopathy. Researchers amplified the TCR beta CDR3 regions from RNA transcripts. In the first-round RT-PCR of the TCR CDR3, the HTBI primer set was used. TCRdb reanalysed the multiplex PCR reads using MiXCR and keeps one entry per CDR3 protein. Of around 520,000 distinct CDR3 sequences in the sample, around 22% were seen once. Material for sequencing was blood. Receptors were obtained from a woman aged 25-40 years with Graves' ophthalmopathy.

This clonotype occurred many times. The CDR3 sequence is CSVVTDGNTIYF. The CDR3 nucleotides are TGCAGCGTTGTGACAGATGGAAACACCATATATTTT. The chain links TRBV29-1 to TRBJ1-3; D is possibly TRBD1 (5 bases). V gave up 4 bases and J gave up 3 bases, with 7 bases separating them. The CDR3 spans 12 residues. Per germline, CDR1 SQVTM and CDR2 ANQGSEA.

The gene calls are TRBV19 and TRBJ1-1; no reliable D call. V dropped 2 bases and J dropped 1 base, with 8 bases sitting between them. The CDR3 totals 14 residues. Looked up from germline, CDR1 is LNHDA and CDR2 is SQIVND (reference sequence). CDR3 region: CASSIPDWNTEAFF. Written as DNA, the CDR3 is TGTGCCAGTAGTATACCCGACTGGAACACTGAAGCTTTCTTT.

There are many counts of this clonotype. This chain links TRBV27 with TRBJ2-7, with 8 positions matching TRBD1. The CDR3 spans 15 residues. J gave up 3 bases and V 5 bases, and 9 bases lay outside the gene matches. CDR1 and CDR2 (germline): MNHEY, SMNVEV (reference sequence). The CDR3, as DNA: TGTGCCAGCAGTCCCAGGGGGCTTGGGGACTACGAGCAGTACTTC. Encoded protein: CASSPRGLGDYEQYF.

This clonotype was detected ten times or more. The genes are TRBV18 and TRBJ2-4; D tentatively fits TRBD1 or TRBD2 (5 bases each). The CDR3 length is 15 residues. With 3 bases removed from V and 9 bases from J, the gap between germline ends came to 18 bases. CDR1 is KGHSH, CDR2 LQKENI, per germline. The CDR3 DNA is TGTGCCAGCTCACCGCAGGGACGGATCCAGGGCATTCAGTACTTC. This sequence encodes CASSPQGRIQGIQYF.

This clonotype has a count of ten or more. The chain's CDR3 is CASSLDDSRYEQYF. CDR3 bases: TGCGCCAGCAGCTTGGATGACAGTAGATACGAGCAGTACTTC. The rearrangement uses TRBV5-1 and TRBJ2-7, with a tentative D call TRBD1 (5 bases). The germline V and J ends were trimmed by 0 bases and 4 bases, with 11 bases remaining between them. Germline CDR1 and CDR2: SGHRS and YFSETQ. The length of the CDR3 is 14 residues.

This clonotype was recorded at least ten times. The J gene is TRBJ1-2, the V gene TRBV29-1; 11 bases match TRBD1. Per germline, CDR1 SQVTM and CDR2 ANQGSEA. After removal of 5 bases from V and 7 bases from J, the junction contained 12 bases not matched to a gene. This CDR3 spans 15 amino acids. Here the CDR3 reads CSVQLRGQGGFGYTF. CDR3 nucleotide sequence: TGCAGCGTTCAACTCAGGGGACAGGGGGGGTTTGGCTACACCTTC.

The rearrangement links TRBV6-2 or TRBV6-3 to TRBJ1-5; a weak D match, TRBD1 (5 bases). Trimming removed 3 bases at V and 3 bases at J, with 24 bases between. The CDR3 runs 19 residues. The germline gives CDR1 MNHEY, CDR2 SVGEGT. The CDR3 nucleotides are TGTGCCAGCAGTTATCGCTCCAGGCGAAGGGGCGGCAACAATCAGCCCCAGCATTTT. Translation gives CASSYRSRRRGGNNQPQHF.

A few counts support this clonotype. This rearrangement joins TRBV28 to TRBJ2-7; a possible D gene is TRBD1 (6 bases). V was pared by 5 bases and J by 5 bases, with 22 bases between. There are 16 residues in the CDR3. CDR1 and CDR2 (germline): MDHEN, SYDVKM. As DNA, the CDR3 is TGTGCCAGCAGTCGAAGGGGGTCCTCCAAAACACACGAGCAGTACTTC. Its translation: CASSRRGSSKTHEQYF.

This clonotype has a count of ten or more. This may be a read error: a much more frequent sequence differs by one nucleotide. The CDR3 does not close with the conserved phenylalanine or tryptophan, likely indicating a read error. V is TRBV24-1 and J is TRBJ1-1, with unresolved D. The ends were cut back, 4 bases at V and 2 bases at J, with 7 bases in the middle. Per the germline V gene, CDR1 is KGHDR and CDR2 is SFDVKD. This CDR3 is 13 amino acids long. CDR3 protein: CATSEPGNTEAFS. CDR3 nucleotides: TGTGCCACCAGTGAGCCGGGAAACACTGAAGCTTTCTCT.

This clonotype was found many times. The chain couples TRBV11-1 to TRBJ1-2; TRBD1 is a possible D gene (5 bases). The germline V gene has CDR1 SGHAT and CDR2 FQDESV (reference sequence). Trimming took 1 base from V and 2 from J, leaving 14 bases between them. CDR3 size: 16 residues. The CDR3 is CASSLGPGAGNYGYTF. The CDR3 DNA reads TGTGCCAGCAGCTTAGGGCCGGGAGCAGGGAACTATGGCTACACCTTC.

The V call is TRBV7-3, the J call TRBJ1-1; D is possibly TRBD1 (5 bases). V gave up 1 base and J gave up 4 bases, with 25 bases separating them. This CDR3 is 19 amino acids long. The V gene's germline CDR1 is SGHTA and CDR2 FQGTGA. The CDR3 coding sequence is TGTGCCAGCAGCTTAATCGAGGCAGGGAAAGGAGCATGGCGCACTGAAGCTTTCTTT. Protein: CASSLIEAGKGAWRTEAFF.

In this sample, this clonotype turned up many times. This chain connects TRBV11-2 to TRBJ2-7; D unclear. The CDR3 consists of 15 residues. CDR1 and CDR2 from the germline V gene are SGHAT and FQNNGV. Trimming cost V 5 bases and J 1 base, with 15 bases left between them. In DNA form, the CDR3 reads TGTGCCAGCAGCCTTGGTTCTCGGCCTTCCTACGAGCAGTACTTC. Translating gives CASSLGSRPSYEQYF.

This clonotype was seen a few times. The chain is built from TRBV30 and TRBJ2-7, with D perhaps matching TRBD1 (6 bases). Germline V gene data show CDR1 as GTSNPN and CDR2 as SVGIG (reference sequence). Trimming left V 1 base short and J 2 bases short, with 12 bases between. The CDR3 runs 14 residues. The CDR3 sequence: CAWSGGQKPYEQYF. CDR3 nucleotide sequence: TGTGCCTGGAGTGGGGGGCAGAAACCCTACGAGCAGTACTTC. The full variable domain, its missing parts supplied by reference TRBV30 and TRBJ2-7, is SQTIHQWPATLVQPVGSPLSLECTVEGTSNPNLYWYRQAAGRGLQLLFYSVGIGQISSEVPQNLSASRPQDRQFILSSKKLLLSDSGFYLCAWSGGQKPYEQYFGPGTRLTVT.

This clonotype has ten or more counts. V gene TRBV7-3 combines with J gene TRBJ1-1, with unresolved D. The CDR3 runs to 15 residues. Trimming pared 0 bases from V and 6 bases from J, leaving 14 bases between. CDR1 is SGHTA and CDR2 is FQGTGA in the germline V gene. Written as DNA, the CDR3 is TGTGCCAGCAGCTTAACGAGTGGTTGGAGCTCTGAAGCTTTCTTT. Its translation: CASSLTSGWSSEAFF.

This clonotype was recorded a few times. One end of the junction varies from germline; a read error may be responsible. This chain connects TRBV12-3 or TRBV12-4 to TRBJ2-2, with D possibly matching TRBD2 (5 bases). This CDR3 spans 14 amino acids. The CDR3 sequence is CASSRISGTGELLF. Here the CDR3 DNA reads TGTGCCAGCAGTCGGATATCGGGCACCGGGGAGCTGCTTTTT.

This clonotype was seen ten or more times. The V gene is TRBV18, the J gene TRBJ2-5; 9 bases fit TRBD2. The V and J ends lost 1 base and 3 bases, in that order; junction bases with no gene match: 6. The CDR3 sequence is 16 residues long. Germline loops: CDR1 KGHSH, CDR2 LQKENI. Here the CDR3 DNA reads TGTGCCAGCTCACCACGAGCGGGGGGCCCCGAAGAGACCCAGTACTTC. Translating gives CASSPRAGGPEETQYF.

This clonotype was detected many times. This rearrangement joins TRBV29-1 to TRBJ1-1; tentatively, D is TRBD1 (5 bases). This CDR3 region has 13 residues. The germline gives CDR1 SQVTM, CDR2 ANQGSEA. Trimming removed 7 bases from V and 1 base from J, with 13 bases in between. The CDR3 nucleotides are TGCAGCGCTCAGACAGAAGAGAACACTGAAGCTTTCTTT. This translates into CSAQTEENTEAFF.